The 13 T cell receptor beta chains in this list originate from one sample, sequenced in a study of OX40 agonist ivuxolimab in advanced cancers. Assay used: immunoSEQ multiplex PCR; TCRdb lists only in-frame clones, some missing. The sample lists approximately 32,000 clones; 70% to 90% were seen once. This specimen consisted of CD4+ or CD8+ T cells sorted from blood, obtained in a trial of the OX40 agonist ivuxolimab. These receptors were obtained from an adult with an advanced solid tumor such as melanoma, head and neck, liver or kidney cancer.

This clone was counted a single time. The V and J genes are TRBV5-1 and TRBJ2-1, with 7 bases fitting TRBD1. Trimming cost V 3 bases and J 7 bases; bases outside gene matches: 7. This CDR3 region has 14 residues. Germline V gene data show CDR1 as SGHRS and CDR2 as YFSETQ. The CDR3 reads CASSSGTVFNEQFF. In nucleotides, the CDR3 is TGCGCCAGCAGCTCCGGGACAGTCTTTAATGAGCAGTTCTTC.

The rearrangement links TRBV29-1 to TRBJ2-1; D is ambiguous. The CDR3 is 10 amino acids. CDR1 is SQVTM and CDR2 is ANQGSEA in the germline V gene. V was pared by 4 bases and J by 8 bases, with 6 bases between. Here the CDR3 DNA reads TGCAGCGTTGTTTGGGATGAGCAGTTCTTC. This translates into CSVVWDEQFF.

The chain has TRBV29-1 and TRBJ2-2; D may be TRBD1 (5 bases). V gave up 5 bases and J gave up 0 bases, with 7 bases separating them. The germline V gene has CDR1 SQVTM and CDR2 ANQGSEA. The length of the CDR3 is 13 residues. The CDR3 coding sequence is TGCAGCGTTATGACAGCGAACACCGGGGAGCTGTTTTTT. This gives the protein CSVMTANTGELFF.

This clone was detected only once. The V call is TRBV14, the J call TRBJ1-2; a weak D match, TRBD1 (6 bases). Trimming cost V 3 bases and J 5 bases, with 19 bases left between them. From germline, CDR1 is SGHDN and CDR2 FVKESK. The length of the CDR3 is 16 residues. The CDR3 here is CASSQRGGARSYGYTF. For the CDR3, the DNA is TGTGCCAGCAGCCAGAGAGGGGGGGCGCGGAGTTATGGCTACACCTTC.

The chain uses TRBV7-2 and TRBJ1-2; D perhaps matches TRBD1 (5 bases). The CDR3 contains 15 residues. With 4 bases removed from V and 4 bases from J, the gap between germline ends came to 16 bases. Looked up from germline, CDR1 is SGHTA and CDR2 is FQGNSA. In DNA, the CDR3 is TGTGCCAGCAGCTCCCCCGACAGCCTCTCCTATGGCTACACCTTC. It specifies CASSSPDSLSYGYTF.

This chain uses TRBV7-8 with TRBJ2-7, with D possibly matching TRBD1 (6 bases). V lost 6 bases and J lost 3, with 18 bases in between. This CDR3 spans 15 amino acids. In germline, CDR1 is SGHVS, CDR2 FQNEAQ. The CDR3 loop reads CASSPQGTTFYEQYF. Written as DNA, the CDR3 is TGTGCCAGCAGTCCACAGGGAACGACATTCTACGAGCAGTACTTC.

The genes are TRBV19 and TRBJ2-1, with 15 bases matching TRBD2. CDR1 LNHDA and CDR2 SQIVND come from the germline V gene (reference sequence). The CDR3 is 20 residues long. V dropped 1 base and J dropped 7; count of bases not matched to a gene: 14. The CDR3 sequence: CASSIGTSGGADSRLNEQFF. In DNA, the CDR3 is TGTGCCAGTAGTATAGGGACTAGCGGGGGGGCCGACTCTCGACTAAATGAGCAGTTCTTC.

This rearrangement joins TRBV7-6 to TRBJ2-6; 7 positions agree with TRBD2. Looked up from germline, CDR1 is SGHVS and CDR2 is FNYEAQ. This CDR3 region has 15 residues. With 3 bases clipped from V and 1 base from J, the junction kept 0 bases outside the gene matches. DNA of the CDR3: TGTGCCAGCAGCTTCGGGGGGTCTGGGGCCAACGTCCTGACTTTC. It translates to CASSFGGSGANVLTF.

The CDR3 nucleotides are TGTGCCAGCAGCCAATTAGGAGTTTACGAGCAGTACTTC. Its protein product is CASSQLGVYEQYF. The rearrangement uses TRBV4-2 and TRBJ2-7, with unresolved D. Germline CDR1 reads LGHNA; CDR2 reads YNFKEQ. The CDR3 is made up of 13 amino acids. V shed 2 bases and J shed 4 bases, with 9 bases lying between them.

The CDR3 DNA is TGTGCCAGCTCACCATCCGACAGGGTTGGGTATGGCTACACCTTC. The encoded protein is CASSPSDRVGYGYTF. The chain combines TRBV18 with TRBJ1-2; 7 bases map to TRBD1. The germline gives CDR1 KGHSH, CDR2 LQKENI. CDR3 length equals 15 residues. V lost 2 bases and J lost 5; bases outside the gene matches: 8.

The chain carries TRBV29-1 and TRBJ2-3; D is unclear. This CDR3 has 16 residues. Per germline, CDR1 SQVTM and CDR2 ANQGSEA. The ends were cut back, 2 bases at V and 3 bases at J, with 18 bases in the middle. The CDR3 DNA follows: TGCAGCGTTGAATCTTGGAAATTGGGTGAAACAGATACGCAGTATTTT. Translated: CSVESWKLGETDTQYF.

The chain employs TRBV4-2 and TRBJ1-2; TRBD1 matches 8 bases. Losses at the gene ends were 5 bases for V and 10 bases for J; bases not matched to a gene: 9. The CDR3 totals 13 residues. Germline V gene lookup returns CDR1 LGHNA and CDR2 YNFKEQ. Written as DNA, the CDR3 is TGTGCCAGCAGCGACGGCAGGGGGCAATTCTACACCTTC. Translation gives CASSDGRGQFYTF.

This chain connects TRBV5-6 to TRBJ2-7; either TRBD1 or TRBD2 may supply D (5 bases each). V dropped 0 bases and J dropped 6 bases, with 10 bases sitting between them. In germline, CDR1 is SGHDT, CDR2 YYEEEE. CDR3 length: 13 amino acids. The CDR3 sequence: CASSLEFGGEQYF. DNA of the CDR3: TGTGCCAGCAGCTTGGAGTTTGGGGGCGAGCAGTACTTC.